This T cell receptor beta chain was observed in a study of cytomegalovirus exposure and HLA in healthy donors. Overall study context: A subsequent analysis stated that the 120 or so validation repertoires were run on the same platform as the approximately 700 first-cohort repertoires. Study-wide results and caveats: Cytomegalovirus-associated TCR beta chains were listed, numbering approximately 150.

The data were produced by immunoSEQ multiplex PCR, yet TCRdb's version contains in-frame clones alone and is incomplete. The sample contains about 73,000 clones, around 96% of which appear only once. The CDR3 has 15 residues. CDR1 LNHDA and CDR2 SQIVND come from the germline V gene (reference sequence). Trimming removed 5 bases from V and 6 bases from J; junction bases left unmatched: 9. As concerns this clone: Antigen unknown.

The source material was PBMCs. The sequence came from a man aged 18 to 29 in good health and CMV-seronegative. The chain carries TRBV19 and TRBJ2-2; 7 nucleotides line up with TRBD2. CDR3 protein: CASSSTSVPPGELFF. CDR3 DNA: TGTGCCAGTAGTTCTACTAGCGTCCCTCCCGGGGAGCTGTTTTTT.